Listed below are T cell receptor beta chains from one sample, sequenced in a study of CD8+ T cells in alopecia areata. Sequencing was performed with immunoSEQ multiplex PCR; in TCRdb, only in-frame clones are kept and a portion is missing. This table has under 300,000 clones, over 45% appearing once. Sample: CD4+ T cells sorted from blood, taken around week 52, from a patient treated with tofacitinib. These receptors originate from a human donor with alopecia areata. CDR3s include the opening cysteine and the closing phenylalanine or tryptophan. A D gene is named only where the DNA matches it firmly. The size field is filled for only some rows; it gives once, few, many or a size class.

clone_size	d_call	j_call	v_call	cdr3_aa	cdr3_nt
NA	NA	TRBJ2-2	TRBV5-1	CASSLAQTNTGELFF	TGCGCCAGCAGCTTGGCCCAGACCAACACCGGGGAGCTGTTTTTT
few	TRBD1	TRBJ1-6	TRBV30	CAWSRQGIYNSPLHF	TGTGCCTGGAGCCGACAGGGAATCTATAATTCACCCCTCCACTTT
NA	NA	TRBJ2-1	TRBV2	CASRSSPSYNEQFF	TGTGCCAGCAGGTCCTCCCCTTCCTACAATGAGCAGTTCTTC
NA	TRBD2	TRBJ2-3	TRBV11-2	CASSLMRAGGTDTQYF	TGTGCCAGCAGCTTAATGCGAGCGGGGGGCACAGATACGCAGTATTTT
few	NA	TRBJ2-6	TRBV6-1	CASSEPGSAGANVLTF	TGTGCCAGCAGTGAGCCCGGGTCCGCTGGGGCCAACGTCCTGACTTTC
NA	TRBD1	TRBJ2-5	TRBV5-1	CASSWDSQETQYF	TGCGCCAGCAGCTGGGACAGCCAAGAGACCCAGTACTTC
NA	NA	TRBJ1-5	TRBV30	CAWGPAGKGNQPQHF	TGTGCCTGGGGGCCCGCGGGGAAGGGCAATCAGCCCCAGCATTTT
NA	TRBD1	TRBJ1-5	TRBV30	CAWAGTGGQPQHF	TGTGCCTGGGCCGGGACAGGGGGTCAGCCCCAGCATTTT
many	TRBD2	TRBJ2-2	TRBV11-2	CASSFLAGGTGELFF	TGTGCCAGCAGCTTCCTAGCGGGGGGAACCGGGGAGCTGTTTTTT
NA	TRBD2	TRBJ2-7	TRBV9	CASSVGWGGYEQYF	TGTGCCAGCAGCGTAGGCTGGGGAGGGTACGAGCAGTACTTC
NA	NA	TRBJ1-5	TRBV29-1	CSVNPRAYQPQHF	TGCAGCGTTAACCCCAGGGCATATCAGCCCCAGCATTTT
NA	NA	TRBJ2-7	TRBV20-1	CSARAGYEQYF	TGCAGTGCTAGAGCGGGCTACGAGCAGTACTTC
NA	TRBD1	TRBJ1-4	TRBV2	CASSEPTGVNEKLFF	TGTGCCAGCAGTGAACCGACAGGGGTCAATGAAAAACTGTTTTTT
few	TRBD2	TRBJ2-7	TRBV11-2	CASSSFLAGTYYEQYF	TGTGCCAGCAGCTCCTTCTTAGCGGGGACCTACTACGAGCAGTACTTC
few	TRBD2	TRBJ2-7	TRBV29-1	CSVVGGTYEQYF	TGCAGCGTTGTGGGAGGGACCTACGAGCAGTACTTC
few	NA	TRBJ1-5	TRBV7-9	CASVSGGNQPQHF	TGTGCCAGCGTCTCTGGCGGTAATCAGCCCCAGCATTTT
NA	NA	TRBJ1-4	TRBV29-1	CSVYGGDEKLFF	TGCAGCGTTTACGGGGGAGATGAAAAACTGTTTTTT
NA	TRBD1	TRBJ2-4	TRBV30	CAWSSGTGKNIQYF	TGTGCCTGGAGTTCCGGGACAGGGAAAAACATTCAGTACTTC
NA	NA	TRBJ1-2	TRBV4-3	CASSQRGGGGNYGYTF	TGCGCCAGCAGCCAACGCGGCGGTGGCGGTAACTATGGCTACACCTTC
once	TRBD1	TRBJ1-2	TRBV7-9	CASSSPGQAFGYTF	TGTGCCAGCAGCTCGCCGGGACAGGCATTCGGCTACACCTTC
NA	NA	TRBJ1-1	TRBV13	CASSPDGWEAFF	TGTGCCAGCAGCCCCGACGGGTGGGAAGCTTTCTTT
few	NA	TRBJ1-5	TRBV7-8	CASSFPPYKVSNQPQHF	TGTGCCAGCAGCTTCCCCCCATACAAAGTTAGCAATCAGCCCCAGCATTTT
few	NA	TRBJ2-3	TRBV29-1	CSASRYQDTQYF	TGCAGCGCATCCCGTTATCAGGATACGCAGTATTTT
NA	NA	TRBJ1-2	TRBV5-6	CASSLKGLNYGYTF	TGTGCCAGCAGCTTAAAAGGTCTTAACTATGGCTACACCTTC
once	NA	TRBJ2-3	TRBV5-1	CASSFSSDTQYF	TGCGCCAGCAGCTTTTCCTCCGATACGCAGTATTTT
NA	NA	TRBJ1-2	TRBV19	CASSIGLGAFYGYTF	TGTGCCAGTAGTATCGGACTTGGGGCTTTCTATGGCTACACCTTC
NA	TRBD2	TRBJ2-1	TRBV11-2	CASSLERGVHNEQFF	TGTGCCAGCAGCTTAGAGCGGGGGGTTCACAATGAGCAGTTCTTC
few	NA	TRBJ1-2	TRBV7-2	CASSLDGLNYGYTF	TGTGCCAGCAGCTTAGATGGTCTTAACTATGGCTACACCTTC
few	NA	TRBJ2-3	TRBV7-2	CASSSASPLSTDTQYF	TGTGCCAGCAGCTCCGCAAGTCCCCTTAGCACAGATACGCAGTATTTT
few	NA	TRBJ2-7	TRBV10-3	CAIRGGDSYEQYF	TGTGCCATCAGGGGTGGCGACTCCTACGAGCAGTACTTC
few	NA	TRBJ2-1	TRBV7-2	CASSPTVLGRSEQFF	TGTGCCAGCAGCCCAACGGTCCTAGGGCGGAGTGAGCAGTTCTTC
few	TRBD1	TRBJ2-3	TRBV29-1	CSCTGDLTDTQYF	TGCAGCTGTACAGGGGACCTCACAGATACGCAGTATTTT
few	NA	TRBJ2-7	TRBV30	CAWSVGSHEQYF	TGTGCCTGGAGTGTGGGCAGCCACGAGCAGTACTTC
NA	NA	TRBJ2-3	TRBV9	CASSVGRDTQYF	TGTGCCAGCAGCGTAGGGCGGGATACGCAGTATTTT
few	TRBD1	TRBJ1-6	TRBV10-3	CAAKAGTGDRPLHF	TGTGCCGCGAAGGCCGGGACAGGGGACAGGCCCCTCCACTTT
NA	NA	TRBJ2-3	TRBV7-9	CASSLGGATDGTQYF	TGTGCCAGCAGCTTAGGCGGAGCCACCGATGGTACGCAGTATTTT
NA	NA	TRBJ1-2	TRBV6-5	CASSGQGGYGYTF	TGTGCCAGCAGCGGCCAGGGTGGCTATGGCTACACCTTC
few	NA	TRBJ1-1	TRBV5-1	CASSLAGTLNTEAFF	TGCGCCAGCAGCTTGGCCGGGACACTGAACACTGAAGCTTTCTTT
NA	NA	TRBJ1-2	TRBV27	CASSPPSGWYGYTF	TGTGCCAGCAGTCCTCCTTCGGGCTGGTATGGCTACACCTTC
NA	NA	TRBJ2-2	TRBV29-1	CSVRRGGTGELFF	TGCAGCGTCCGAAGAGGGGGTACCGGGGAGCTGTTTTTT
NA	TRBD2	TRBJ2-3	TRBV5-1	CASSLEGSGGPPDTQYF	TGCGCCAGCAGCTTGGAGGGTAGCGGGGGGCCCCCAGATACGCAGTATTTT
NA	NA	TRBJ2-7	TRBV29-1	CSVVRVDEQYF	TGCAGCGTTGTGAGGGTCGACGAGCAGTACTTC
once	NA	TRBJ2-1	TRBV2	CASSEALGVEQFF	TGTGCCAGCAGTGAAGCGCTAGGGGTCGAGCAGTTCTTC
few	NA	TRBJ2-7	TRBV7-2	CASSPSAGYGGGSYEQYF	TGTGCCAGCAGCCCTAGCGCAGGTTACGGGGGTGGGTCCTACGAGCAGTACTTC
few	NA	TRBJ1-2	TRBV10-3	CAISEGLGGYTF	TGTGCCATCAGTGAGGGACTTGGTGGCTACACCTTC
NA	NA	TRBJ1-5	TRBV6-5	CASSYDGNQPQHF	TGTGCCAGCAGTTATGACGGGAATCAGCCCCAGCATTTT
once	NA	TRBJ1-2	TRBV30	CACSRGSVYGYTF	TGTGCCTGTTCCAGGGGATCGGTCTATGGCTACACCTTC
NA	TRBD2	TRBJ2-7	TRBV7-2	CASSPNGLGHEQYF	TGTGCCAGCAGCCCGAATGGACTAGGTCACGAGCAGTACTTC
few	TRBD1	TRBJ1-1	TRBV7-3	CASSRTGGNTEAFF	TGTGCCAGCAGTCGGACAGGCGGTAACACTGAAGCTTTCTTT
NA	NA	TRBJ1-2	TRBV30	CAWRHLNRGYTF	TGTGCCTGGAGACACTTGAATAGGGGCTACACCTTC
NA	TRBD1	TRBJ2-7	TRBV25-1	CASTSGQGAYEQYF	TGTGCCAGCACCTCGGGACAGGGGGCCTACGAGCAGTACTTC
few	TRBD2	TRBJ2-5	TRBV7-2	CASSLASGGAETQYF	TGTGCCAGCAGCTTAGCCAGCGGGGGGGCCGAGACCCAGTACTTC
few	NA	TRBJ2-7	TRBV29-1	CSATAGTYEQYF	TGCAGCGCTACCGCCGGGACCTACGAGCAGTACTTC
NA	NA	TRBJ2-5	TRBV2	CASSEGGEETQYF	TGTGCCAGCAGTGAAGGCGGTGAAGAGACCCAGTACTTC
few	NA	TRBJ2-3	TRBV2	CASTPNRLGSTDTQYF	TGTGCCAGCACCCCGAACAGGCTGGGGAGCACAGATACGCAGTATTTT